The present entry profiles one T cell receptor beta chain with its context. This table comes from immunoSEQ multiplex PCR, and its TCRdb copy is limited to in-frame clones, with some not included. The data contain about 370,000 clones, 89% of them singletons. V shed 4 bases and J 0 bases; nucleotides not matched to a gene: 9. Germline loops: CDR1 LGHDT, CDR2 YNNKEL (reference sequence). The CDR3 runs to 17 residues. This entry comes from a study of blood T cell repertoires in COVID-19. Overall study: Samples representing acute and convalescent COVID-19 were sourced from the United States, Italy and Spain. PBMCs, B-cell-depleted T cells, or T cells provided the cDNA or gDNA that made up the material.

Seattle-derived patients entered the study during active infection and were followed longitudinally. J is TRBJ2-1 and V is TRBV3-1 (or the pseudogene TRBV3-2); 7 bases map to TRBD2. The receptor comes from a young woman with COVID-19, enrolled during active disease. Sequenced: peripheral blood. CDR3 DNA sequence: TGTGCCAGCAGCCTCACTGGGAGGGTCCCCTCCTACAATGAGCAGTTCTTC. Amino acids: CASSLTGRVPSYNEQFF.